These 4 T cell receptor beta chains originate from one sample sequenced in a study of cytotoxic CD8 clonotypes in ibrutinib-treated CLL. This table comes from immunoSEQ multiplex PCR, and its TCRdb copy is limited to in-frame clones, with some not included. The sample contains approximately 200,000 clones, over 60% of which appear only once. This specimen was PBMCs, taken after 24 months of ibrutinib treatment. These receptors all stem from a human donor with chronic lymphocytic leukemia.

The chain employs TRBV9 and TRBJ2-1; 7 bases are shared with TRBD2. J was trimmed by 4 bases and V by 4 bases; bases with no gene match: 11. The CDR3 runs 16 residues. CDR1 and CDR2 (germline): SGDLS, YYNGEE. CDR3 amino acids: CASSPPGTTSYNEQFF. The CDR3 bases are TGTGCCAGCAGCCCGCCCGGGACTACATCGTACAATGAGCAGTTCTTC.

The chain combines TRBV18 with TRBJ2-2; D is possibly TRBD2 (5 bases). V lost 2 bases to trimming and J lost 3 bases, with 13 bases between them. CDR1 KGHSH and CDR2 LQKENI come from the germline V gene. There are 16 residues in the CDR3. CDR3 in DNA: TGTGCCAGCTCACCAAATAGGCTAGCAGACACCGGGGAGCTGTTTTTT. Its translation: CASSPNRLADTGELFF.

The V and J genes are TRBV19 and TRBJ2-7, with 9 bases aligning to TRBD1. From germline, CDR1 is LNHDA and CDR2 SQIVND (reference sequence). This CDR3 is 15 amino acids long. The V segment lost 6 bases and the J segment 4 bases; nucleotides outside the gene matches: 10. The CDR3 nucleotides read TGTGCCAGTAGCCCCTGGACAGGGGAGGTTTACGAGCAGTACTTC. This sequence encodes CASSPWTGEVYEQYF. Full variable domain (rest looked up from reference TRBV19 and TRBJ2-7): DGGITQSPKYLFRKEGQNVTLSCEQNLNHDAMYWYRQDPGQGLRLIYYSQIVNDFQKGDIAEGYSVSREKKESFPLTVTSAQKNPTAFYLCASSPWTGEVYEQYFGPGTRLTVT.

This chain links TRBV7-3 with TRBJ1-6; D is unresolved. CDR1 SGHTA and CDR2 FQGTGA come from the germline V gene. The CDR3 is 13 amino acids. The V end lost 0 bases, the J end lost 4 bases, and 1 base lay between the germline ends. The CDR3 DNA reads as TGTGCCAGCAGCTTAACTTATAATTCACCCCTCCACTTT. Translation: CASSLTYNSPLHF.